The clone carrying this TCR beta chain appeared many times. Its specificity is unknown. Via MiXCR, TCRdb re-called the 5' RACE reads, giving one row per CDR3 protein. This sample has some 660,000 distinct CDR3 sequences; 8.6% occur once, and the top ten carry roughly 0.9%. The data originate from a study of identical twins. Findings and caveats of the study: Monozygotic twins shared more out-of-frame TCR alpha than recombination models predicted.

V dropped 0 bases and J dropped 1 base, with 12 bases sitting between them. Looked up from germline, CDR1 is SGHRS and CDR2 is YFSETQ. CDR3 length: 16 amino acids. These data were likewise used in another study, on yellow fever vaccine responses in identical twins.

The J gene is TRBJ2-3, the V gene TRBV5-1, with D unclear. The receptor was isolated from a woman younger than 35 in good health. Sample: PBMCs. The CDR3 region is CASSLGDRAGTDTQYF. The CDR3 DNA reads as TGCGCCAGCAGCTTGGGTGACCGGGCTGGCACAGATACGCAGTATTTT.